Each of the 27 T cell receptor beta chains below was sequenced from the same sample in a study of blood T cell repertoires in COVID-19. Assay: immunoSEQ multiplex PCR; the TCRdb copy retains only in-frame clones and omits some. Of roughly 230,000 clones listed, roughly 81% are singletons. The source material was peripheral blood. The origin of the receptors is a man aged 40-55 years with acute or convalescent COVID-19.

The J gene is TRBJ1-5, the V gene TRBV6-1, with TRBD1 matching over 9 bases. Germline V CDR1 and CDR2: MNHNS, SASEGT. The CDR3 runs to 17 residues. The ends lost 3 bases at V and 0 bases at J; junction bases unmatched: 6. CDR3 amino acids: CASSDRQGGLSNQPQHF. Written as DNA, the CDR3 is TGTGCCAGCAGTGACAGACAGGGGGGGCTTAGCAATCAGCCCCAGCATTTT.

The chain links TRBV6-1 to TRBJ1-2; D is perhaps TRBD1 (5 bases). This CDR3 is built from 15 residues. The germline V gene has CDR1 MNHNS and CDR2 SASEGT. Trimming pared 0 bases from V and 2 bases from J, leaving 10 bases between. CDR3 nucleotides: TGTGCCAGCAGTGAAGCGACTGGGGCCAACTATGGCTACACCTTC. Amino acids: CASSEATGANYGYTF.

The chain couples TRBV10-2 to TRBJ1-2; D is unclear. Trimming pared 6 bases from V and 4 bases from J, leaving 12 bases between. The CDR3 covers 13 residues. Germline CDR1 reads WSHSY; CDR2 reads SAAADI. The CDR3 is CASSDGQVYGYTF. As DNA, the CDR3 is TGCGCCAGCAGCGATGGGCAAGTCTATGGCTACACCTTC.

The CDR3, as DNA: TGTGCCACCAGCAGAGATCCGATGAGCACCGGGGAGCTGTTTTTT. It encodes CATSRDPMSTGELFF. V gene TRBV15 combines with J gene TRBJ2-2; D unclear. Germline V lookup: CDR1 LNHNV, CDR2 YYDKDF (reference sequence). Between the trimmed V and J ends, which lost 0 bases and 4 bases, there was a span of 9 bases. The length of the CDR3 is 15 residues.

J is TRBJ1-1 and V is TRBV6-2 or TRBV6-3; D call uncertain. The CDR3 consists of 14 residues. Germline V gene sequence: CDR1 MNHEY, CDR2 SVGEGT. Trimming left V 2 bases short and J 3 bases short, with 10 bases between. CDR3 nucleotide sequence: TGTGCCAGCAGTTACGCAGGTACCTACACTGAAGCTTTCTTT. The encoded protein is CASSYAGTYTEAFF.

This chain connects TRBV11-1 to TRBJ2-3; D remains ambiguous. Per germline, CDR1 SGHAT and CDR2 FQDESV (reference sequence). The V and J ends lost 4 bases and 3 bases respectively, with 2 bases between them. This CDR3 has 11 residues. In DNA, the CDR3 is TGTGCCAGCAGCTCAACAGATACGCAGTATTTT. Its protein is CASSSTDTQYF.

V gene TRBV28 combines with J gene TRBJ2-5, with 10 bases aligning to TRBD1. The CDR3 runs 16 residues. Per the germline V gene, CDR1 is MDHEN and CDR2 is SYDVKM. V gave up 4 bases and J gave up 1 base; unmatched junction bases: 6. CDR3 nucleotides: TGTGCCAGCAGTTGGGGGACAGGGGTGAGCCAAGAGACCCAGTACTTC. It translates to CASSWGTGVSQETQYF.

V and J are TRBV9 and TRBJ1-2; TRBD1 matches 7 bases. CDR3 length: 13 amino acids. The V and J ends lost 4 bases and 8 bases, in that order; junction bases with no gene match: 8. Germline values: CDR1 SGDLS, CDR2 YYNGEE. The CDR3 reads CASSFSTGHGYTF. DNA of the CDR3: TGTGCCAGCAGCTTTTCGACAGGGCACGGCTACACCTTC.

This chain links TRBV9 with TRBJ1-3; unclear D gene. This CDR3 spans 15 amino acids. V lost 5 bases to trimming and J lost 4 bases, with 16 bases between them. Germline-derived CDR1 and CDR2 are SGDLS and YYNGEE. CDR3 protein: CASSPSGREGNTIYF. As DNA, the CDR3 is TGTGCCAGCAGTCCTAGCGGAAGAGAGGGAAACACCATATATTTT.

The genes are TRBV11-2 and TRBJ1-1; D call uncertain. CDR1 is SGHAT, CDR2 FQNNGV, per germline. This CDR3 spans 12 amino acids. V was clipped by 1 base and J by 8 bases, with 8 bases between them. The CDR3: CASSLGPTEAFF. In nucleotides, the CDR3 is TGTGCCAGCAGCTTAGGACCGACAGAAGCTTTCTTT.

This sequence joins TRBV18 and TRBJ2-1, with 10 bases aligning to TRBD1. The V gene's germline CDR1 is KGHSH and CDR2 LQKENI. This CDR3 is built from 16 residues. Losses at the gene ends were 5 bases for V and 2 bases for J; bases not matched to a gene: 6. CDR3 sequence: CASSTSGTGAYNEQFF. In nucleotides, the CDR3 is TGTGCCAGCTCAACTTCCGGGACAGGGGCCTACAATGAGCAGTTCTTC. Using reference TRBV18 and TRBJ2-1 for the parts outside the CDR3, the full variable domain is NAGVMQNPRHLVRRRGQEARLRCSPMKGHSHVYWYRQLPEEGLKFMVYLQKENIIDESGMPKERFSAEFPKEGPSILRIQQVVRGDSAAYFCASSTSGTGAYNEQFFGPGTRLTVL.

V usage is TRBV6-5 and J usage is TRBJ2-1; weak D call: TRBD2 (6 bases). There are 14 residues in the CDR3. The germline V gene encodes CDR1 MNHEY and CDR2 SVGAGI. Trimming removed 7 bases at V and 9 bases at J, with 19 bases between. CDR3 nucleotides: TGTGCCAGCACCCCGGGCCCTCCGCGGGGTGAGCAGTTCTTC. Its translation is CASTPGPPRGEQFF.

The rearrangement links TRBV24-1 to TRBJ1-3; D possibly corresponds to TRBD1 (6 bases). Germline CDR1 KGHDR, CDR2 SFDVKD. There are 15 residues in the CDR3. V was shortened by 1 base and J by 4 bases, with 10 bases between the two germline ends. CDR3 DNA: TGTGCCACCAGTGATTTTTCACAGGGAGGAAACACCATATATTTT. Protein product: CATSDFSQGGNTIYF.

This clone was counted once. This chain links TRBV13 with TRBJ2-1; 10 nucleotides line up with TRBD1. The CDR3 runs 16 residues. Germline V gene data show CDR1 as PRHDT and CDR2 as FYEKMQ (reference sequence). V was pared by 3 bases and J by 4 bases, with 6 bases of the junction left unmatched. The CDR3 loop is CASSFAGTGAYNEQFF. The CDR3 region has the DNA TGTGCCAGCAGCTTTGCTGGGACAGGGGCATACAATGAGCAGTTCTTC. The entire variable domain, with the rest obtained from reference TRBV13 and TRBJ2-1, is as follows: AAGVIQSPRHLIKEKRETATLKCYPIPRHDTVYWYQQGPGQDPQFLISFYEKMQSDKGSIPDRFSAQQFSDYHSELNMSSLELGDSALYFCASSFAGTGAYNEQFFGPGTRLTVL.

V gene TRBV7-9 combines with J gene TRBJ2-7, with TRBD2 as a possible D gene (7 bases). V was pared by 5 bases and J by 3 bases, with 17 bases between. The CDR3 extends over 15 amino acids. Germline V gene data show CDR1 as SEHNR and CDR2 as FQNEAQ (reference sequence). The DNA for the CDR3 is TGTGCCAGCAGCCTGGCGGGGGCGCGGGTCTACGAGCAGTACTTC. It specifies CASSLAGARVYEQYF.

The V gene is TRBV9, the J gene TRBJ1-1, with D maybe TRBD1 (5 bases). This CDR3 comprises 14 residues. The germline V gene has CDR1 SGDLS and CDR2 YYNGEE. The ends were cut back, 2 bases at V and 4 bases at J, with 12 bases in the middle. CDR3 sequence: CASSVRDFGTEAFF. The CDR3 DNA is TGTGCCAGCAGCGTTCGGGACTTCGGCACTGAAGCTTTCTTT.

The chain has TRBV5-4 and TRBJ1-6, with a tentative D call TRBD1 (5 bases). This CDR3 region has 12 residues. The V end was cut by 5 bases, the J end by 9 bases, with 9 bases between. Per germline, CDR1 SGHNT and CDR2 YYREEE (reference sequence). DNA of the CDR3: TGTGCCAGCAGGGCTGACAGTTCACCCCTCCACTTT. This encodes CASRADSSPLHF.

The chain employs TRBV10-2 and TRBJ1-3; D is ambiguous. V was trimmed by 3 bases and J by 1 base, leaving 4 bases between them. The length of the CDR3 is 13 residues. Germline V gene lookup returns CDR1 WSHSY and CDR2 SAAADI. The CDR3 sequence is CASSDISGNTIYF. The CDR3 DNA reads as TGCGCCAGCAGTGACATTTCTGGAAACACCATATATTTT.

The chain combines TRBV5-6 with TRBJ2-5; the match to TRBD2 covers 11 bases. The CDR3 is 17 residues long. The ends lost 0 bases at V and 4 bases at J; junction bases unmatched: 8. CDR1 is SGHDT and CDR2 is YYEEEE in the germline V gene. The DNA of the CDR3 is TGTGCCAGCAGCTTGGTAGCGGGGGGGCCAGCGAGAGAGACCCAGTACTTC. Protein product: CASSLVAGGPARETQYF.

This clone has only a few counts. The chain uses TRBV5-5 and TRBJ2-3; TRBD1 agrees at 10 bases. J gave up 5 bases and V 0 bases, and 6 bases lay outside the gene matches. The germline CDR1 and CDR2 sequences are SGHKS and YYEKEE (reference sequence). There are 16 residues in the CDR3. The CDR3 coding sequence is TGTGCCAGCAGCTTGGTGGGGACAGGGGTCGGAGATACGCAGTATTTT. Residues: CASSLVGTGVGDTQYF.

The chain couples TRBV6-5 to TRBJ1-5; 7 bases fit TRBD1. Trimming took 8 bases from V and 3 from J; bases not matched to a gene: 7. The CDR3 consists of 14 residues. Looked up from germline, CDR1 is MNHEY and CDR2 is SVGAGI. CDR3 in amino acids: CASGPGQFNQPQHF. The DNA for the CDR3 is TGTGCCAGCGGCCCGGGACAGTTCAATCAGCCCCAGCATTTT.

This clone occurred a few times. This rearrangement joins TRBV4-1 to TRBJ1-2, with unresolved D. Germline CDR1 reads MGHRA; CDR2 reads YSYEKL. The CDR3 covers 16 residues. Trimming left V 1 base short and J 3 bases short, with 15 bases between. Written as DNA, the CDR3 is TGCGCCAGCAGCCAAGGATCCGGGGTTTCGCACTATGGCTACACCTTC. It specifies CASSQGSGVSHYGYTF.

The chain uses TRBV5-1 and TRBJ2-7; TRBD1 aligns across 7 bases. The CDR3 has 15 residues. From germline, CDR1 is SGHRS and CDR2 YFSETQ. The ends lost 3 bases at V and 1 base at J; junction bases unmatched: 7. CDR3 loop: CASSSGTAVSYEQYF. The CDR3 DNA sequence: TGCGCCAGCAGCTCCGGGACAGCAGTTTCCTACGAGCAGTACTTC.

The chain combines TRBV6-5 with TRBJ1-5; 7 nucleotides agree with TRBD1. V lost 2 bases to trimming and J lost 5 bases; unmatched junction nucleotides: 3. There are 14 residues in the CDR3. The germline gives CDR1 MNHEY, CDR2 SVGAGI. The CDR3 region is CASSYDREDQPQHF. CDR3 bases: TGTGCCAGCAGTTACGACAGGGAGGATCAGCCCCAGCATTTT.

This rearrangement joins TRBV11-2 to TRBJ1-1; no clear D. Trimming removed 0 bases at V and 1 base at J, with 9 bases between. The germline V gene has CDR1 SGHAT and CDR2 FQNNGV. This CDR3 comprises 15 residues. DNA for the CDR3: TGTGCCAGCAGCTTAGACAGAACAAGGAACACTGAAGCTTTCTTT. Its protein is CASSLDRTRNTEAFF.

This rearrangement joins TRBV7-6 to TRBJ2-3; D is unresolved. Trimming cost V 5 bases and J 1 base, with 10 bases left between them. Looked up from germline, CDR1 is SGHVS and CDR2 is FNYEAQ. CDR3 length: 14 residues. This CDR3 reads CASSTGRGTDTQYF. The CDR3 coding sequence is TGTGCCAGCAGCACCGGCCGGGGCACAGATACGCAGTATTTT.

In DNA form, the CDR3 reads TGTGCCAGCAGTCGGGAAGAGGGCTATGGCTACACCTTC. Amino acid sequence: CASSREEGYGYTF. This chain connects TRBV6-4 to TRBJ1-2; D is undetermined. Germline-derived CDR1 and CDR2 are MRHNA and SNTAGT. The length of the CDR3 is 13 residues. V shed 5 bases and J shed 4 bases, with 11 bases lying between them.